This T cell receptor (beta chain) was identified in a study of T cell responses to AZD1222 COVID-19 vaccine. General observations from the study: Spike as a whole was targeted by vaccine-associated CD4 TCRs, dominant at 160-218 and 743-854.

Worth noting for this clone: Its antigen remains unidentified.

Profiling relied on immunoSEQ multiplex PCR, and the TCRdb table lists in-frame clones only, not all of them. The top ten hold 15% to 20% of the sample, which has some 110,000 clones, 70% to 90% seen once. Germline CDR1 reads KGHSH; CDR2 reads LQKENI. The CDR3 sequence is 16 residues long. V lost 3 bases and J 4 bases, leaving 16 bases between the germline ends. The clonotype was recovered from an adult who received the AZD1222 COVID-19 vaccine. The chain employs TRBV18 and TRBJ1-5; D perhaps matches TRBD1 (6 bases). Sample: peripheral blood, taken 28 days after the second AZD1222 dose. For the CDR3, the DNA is TGTGCCAGCTCACCTTTCCCAGGGGATCGGAATCAGCCCCAGCATTTT. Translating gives CASSPFPGDRNQPQHF.